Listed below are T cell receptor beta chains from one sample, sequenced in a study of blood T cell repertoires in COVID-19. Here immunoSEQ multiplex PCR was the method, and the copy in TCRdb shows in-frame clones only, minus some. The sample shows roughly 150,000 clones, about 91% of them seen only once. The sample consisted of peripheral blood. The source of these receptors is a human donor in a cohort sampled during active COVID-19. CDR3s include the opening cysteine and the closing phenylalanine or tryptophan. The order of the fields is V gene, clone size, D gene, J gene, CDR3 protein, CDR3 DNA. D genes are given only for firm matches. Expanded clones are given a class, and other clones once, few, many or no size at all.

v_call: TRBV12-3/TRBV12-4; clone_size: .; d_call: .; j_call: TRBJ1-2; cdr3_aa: CATRVLDYGYTF; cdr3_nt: TGTGCCACCCGGGTACTGGACTATGGCTACACCTTC
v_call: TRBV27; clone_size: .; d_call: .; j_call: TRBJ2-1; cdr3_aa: CASSFGQGNEQFF; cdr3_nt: TGTGCCAGCAGTTTCGGGCAGGGCAATGAGCAGTTCTTC
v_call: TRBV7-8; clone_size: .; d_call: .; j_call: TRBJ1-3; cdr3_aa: CASSSRQTGNTIYF; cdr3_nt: TGTGCCAGCAGCTCCAGACAGACTGGAAACACCATATATTTT
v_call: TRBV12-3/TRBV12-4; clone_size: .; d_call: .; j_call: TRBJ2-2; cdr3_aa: CATRRGSGELFF; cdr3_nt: TGTGCCACCAGGAGGGGGTCCGGGGAGCTGTTTTTT
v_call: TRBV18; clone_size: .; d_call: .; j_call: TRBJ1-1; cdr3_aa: CASRLDKNTEAFF; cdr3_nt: TGTGCCAGCAGACTGGACAAGAACACTGAAGCTTTCTTT
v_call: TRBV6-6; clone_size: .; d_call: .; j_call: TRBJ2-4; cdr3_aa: CASSPDRAKNIQYF; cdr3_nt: TGTGCCAGCAGCCCCGACAGAGCCAAAAACATTCAGTACTTC
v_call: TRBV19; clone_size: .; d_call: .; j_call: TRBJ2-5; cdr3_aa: CASSIGSAIIQETQYF; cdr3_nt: TGTGCCAGTAGTATAGGTAGCGCGATAATACAAGAGACCCAGTACTTC
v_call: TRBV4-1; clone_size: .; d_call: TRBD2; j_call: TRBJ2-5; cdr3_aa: CASSQIGGEEETQYF; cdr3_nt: TGCGCCAGCAGCCAGATTGGGGGGGAGGAGGAGACCCAGTACTTC
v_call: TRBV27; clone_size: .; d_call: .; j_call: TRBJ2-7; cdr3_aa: CASSRSLEAYEQYF; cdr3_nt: TGTGCCAGCAGTCGAAGCCTAGAGGCCTACGAGCAGTACTTC
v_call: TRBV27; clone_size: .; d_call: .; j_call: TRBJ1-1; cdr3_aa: CASSLYKGELTEAFF; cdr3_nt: TGTGCCAGCAGTTTATACAAGGGGGAATTAACTGAAGCTTTCTTT
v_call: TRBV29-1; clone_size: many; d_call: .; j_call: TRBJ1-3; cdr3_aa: CSVEQVPGNTIYF; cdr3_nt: TGCAGCGTTGAACAGGTTCCTGGAAACACCATATATTTT
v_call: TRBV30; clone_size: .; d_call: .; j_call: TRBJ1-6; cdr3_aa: CAWSTAGSNSPLHF; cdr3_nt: TGTGCCTGGAGTACTGCAGGGTCGAATTCACCCCTCCACTTT
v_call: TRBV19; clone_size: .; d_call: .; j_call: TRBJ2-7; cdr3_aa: CASSIGSAKPYEQYF; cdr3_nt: TGTGCCAGTAGTATAGGGTCCGCTAAACCCTACGAGCAGTACTTC
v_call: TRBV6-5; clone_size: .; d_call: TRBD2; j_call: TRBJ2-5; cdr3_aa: CASSYAGPGGTQYF; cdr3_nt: TGTGCCAGCAGTTACGCGGGACCGGGGGGGACCCAGTACTTC
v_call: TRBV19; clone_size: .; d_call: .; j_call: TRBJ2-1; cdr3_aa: CASSFGSSYNEQFF; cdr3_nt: TGTGCCAGTAGTTTTGGGAGCTCCTACAATGAGCAGTTCTTC
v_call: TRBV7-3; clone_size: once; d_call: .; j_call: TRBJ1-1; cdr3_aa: CASSRLGGGEAEAFF; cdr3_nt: TGTGCCAGCAGCCGATTGGGCGGGGGTGAAGCTGAAGCTTTCTTT
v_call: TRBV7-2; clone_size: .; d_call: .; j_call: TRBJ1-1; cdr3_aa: CASSLQGLNTEAFF; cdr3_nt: TGTGCCAGCAGCTTACAGGGGCTAAACACTGAAGCTTTCTTT
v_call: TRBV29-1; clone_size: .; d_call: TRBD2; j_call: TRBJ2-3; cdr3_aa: CSVGPSGADTQYF; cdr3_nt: TGCAGCGTTGGCCCTAGCGGGGCAGATACGCAGTATTTT
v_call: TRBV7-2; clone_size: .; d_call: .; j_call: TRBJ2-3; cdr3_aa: CASRTAGASTDTQYF; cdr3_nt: TGTGCCAGCAGAACCGCGGGGGCTAGCACAGATACGCAGTATTTT
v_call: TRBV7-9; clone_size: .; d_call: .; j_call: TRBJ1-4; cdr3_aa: CASSLAGGNEKLFF; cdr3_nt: TGTGCCAGCAGCTTAGCAGGGGGTAATGAAAAACTGTTTTTT
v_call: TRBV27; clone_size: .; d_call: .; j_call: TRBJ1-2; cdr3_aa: CASKTAARGYTF; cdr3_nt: TGTGCCAGCAAGACGGCGGCACGCGGCTACACCTTC
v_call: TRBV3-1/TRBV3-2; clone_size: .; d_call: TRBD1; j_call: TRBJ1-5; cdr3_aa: CASSQDIGQGSAGRRNQPQHF; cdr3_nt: TGTGCCAGCAGCCAAGATATCGGACAGGGGTCCGCCGGGCGTCGCAATCAGCCCCAGCATTTT
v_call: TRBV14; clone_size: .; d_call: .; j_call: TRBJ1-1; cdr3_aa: CASSQAYGELNTEAFF; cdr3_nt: TGTGCCAGCAGCCAAGCCTACGGGGAATTGAACACTGAAGCTTTCTTT
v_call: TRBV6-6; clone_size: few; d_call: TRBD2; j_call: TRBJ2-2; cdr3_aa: CAGRGGARETGELFF; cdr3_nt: TGTGCCGGACGCGGGGGGGCGAGGGAAACCGGGGAGCTGTTTTTT
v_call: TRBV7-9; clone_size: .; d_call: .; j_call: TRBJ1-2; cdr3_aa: CASTTGTFYGYTF; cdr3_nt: TGTGCCTCCACCACAGGGACTTTCTATGGCTACACCTTC
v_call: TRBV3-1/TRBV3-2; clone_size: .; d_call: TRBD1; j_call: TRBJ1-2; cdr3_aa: CASSPRGAGGNYGYTF; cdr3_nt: TGTGCCAGCAGCCCACGAGGGGCAGGGGGGAACTATGGCTACACCTTC
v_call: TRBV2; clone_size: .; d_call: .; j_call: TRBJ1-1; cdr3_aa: CASTGWLNTEAFF; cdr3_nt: TGTGCCAGCACTGGTTGGCTGAACACTGAAGCTTTCTTT
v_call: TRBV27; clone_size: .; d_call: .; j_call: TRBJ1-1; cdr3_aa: CASSTHRSTEAFF; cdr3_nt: TGTGCCAGCAGCACACACCGGAGCACTGAAGCTTTCTTT
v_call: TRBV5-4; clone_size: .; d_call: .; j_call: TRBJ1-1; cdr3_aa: CASSPLGASFMNTEAFF; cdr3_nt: TGTGCCAGCAGCCCATTGGGGGCCAGTTTCATGAACACTGAAGCTTTCTTT
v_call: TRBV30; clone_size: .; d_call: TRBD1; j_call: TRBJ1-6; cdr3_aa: CAWSYGQGSSPLHF; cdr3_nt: TGTGCCTGGAGTTATGGACAGGGCAGTTCACCCCTCCACTTT
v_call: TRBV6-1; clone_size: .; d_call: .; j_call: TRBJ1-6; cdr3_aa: CASSERDPRTNSPLHF; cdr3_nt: TGTGCCAGCAGTGAGCGGGACCCACGGACGAATTCACCCCTCCACTTT
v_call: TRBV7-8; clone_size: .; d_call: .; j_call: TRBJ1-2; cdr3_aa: CASSYPMGSNYGYTF; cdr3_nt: TGTGCCAGCAGCTATCCGATGGGGAGTAACTATGGCTACACCTTC
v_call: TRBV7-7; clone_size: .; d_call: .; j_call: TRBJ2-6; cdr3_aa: CASSSSPRPTDTGANVLTF; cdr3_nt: TGTGCCAGCAGCTCTTCCCCCAGGCCGACGGATACTGGGGCCAACGTCCTGACTTTC
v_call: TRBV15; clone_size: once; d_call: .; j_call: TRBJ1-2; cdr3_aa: CATSRVQAGIRAGYGYTF; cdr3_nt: TGTGCCACCAGCAGAGTTCAAGCAGGAATAAGAGCTGGCTATGGCTACACCTTC
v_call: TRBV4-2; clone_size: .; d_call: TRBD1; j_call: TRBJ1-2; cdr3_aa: CASSPSGQGQRYGYTF; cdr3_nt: TGTGCCAGCAGCCCCTCCGGACAGGGACAGAGATATGGCTACACCTTC
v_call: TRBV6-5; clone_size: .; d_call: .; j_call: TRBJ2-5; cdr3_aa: CASSYRARGQETQYF; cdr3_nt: TGTGCCAGCAGTTACCGGGCCAGGGGCCAAGAGACCCAGTACTTC
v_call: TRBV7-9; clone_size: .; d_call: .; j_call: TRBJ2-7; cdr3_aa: CASGYNNEQYF; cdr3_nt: TGTGCCAGCGGTTACAACAACGAGCAGTACTTC
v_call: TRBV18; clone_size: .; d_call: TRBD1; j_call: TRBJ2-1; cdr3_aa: CASSPGQELYNEQFF; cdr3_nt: TGTGCCAGCTCACCGGGACAGGAATTGTACAATGAGCAGTTCTTC
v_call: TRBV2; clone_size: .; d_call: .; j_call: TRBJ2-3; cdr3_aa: CASSLAPGGTDTQYF; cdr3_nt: TGTGCCAGCAGCCTAGCCCCCGGAGGTACAGATACGCAGTATTTT
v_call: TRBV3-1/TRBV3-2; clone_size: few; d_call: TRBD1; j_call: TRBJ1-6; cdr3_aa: CASSQDPGTVASPLHF; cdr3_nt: TGTGCCAGCAGCCAAGATCCGGGGACAGTTGCTTCACCCCTCCACTTT
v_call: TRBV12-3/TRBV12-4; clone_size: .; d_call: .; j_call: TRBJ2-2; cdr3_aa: CASSSSVGELFF; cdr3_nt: TGTGCCAGCAGTTCTAGCGTCGGGGAGCTGTTTTTT
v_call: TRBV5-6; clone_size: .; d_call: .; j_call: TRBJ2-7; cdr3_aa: CASSLGPGSYEQYF; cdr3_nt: TGTGCCAGCAGCTTGGGCCCGGGATCCTACGAGCAGTACTTC
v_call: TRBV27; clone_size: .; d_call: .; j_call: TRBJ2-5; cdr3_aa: CASSLNSQETQYF; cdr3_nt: TGTGCCAGCAGTTTAAACAGCCAAGAGACCCAGTACTTC
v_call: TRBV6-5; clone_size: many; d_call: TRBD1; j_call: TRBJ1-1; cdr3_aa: CASRAGTDNTEAFF; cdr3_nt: TGTGCCAGCAGGGCCGGGACAGACAACACTGAAGCTTTCTTT
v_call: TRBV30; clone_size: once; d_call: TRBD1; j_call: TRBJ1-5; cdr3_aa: CAWSAGQGNQPQHF; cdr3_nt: TGTGCCTGGAGTGCTGGACAGGGCAATCAGCCCCAGCATTTT